This T cell receptor (beta chain) originates from a study of cytomegalovirus exposure and HLA in healthy donors. Germline CDR1 and CDR2: SGHNT and YYREEE (reference sequence). Losses at the gene ends were 4 bases for V and 5 bases for J; bases not matched to a gene: 4. The CDR3 runs to 13 residues. Overall study results and limits: Cytomegalovirus status was reportedly diagnosed by the classifier with high specificity and sensitivity.

In regard to this clone: Its specificity is unknown.

PCR primers comprised 60 Vbeta and 13 Jbeta primers. The data were produced by immunoSEQ multiplex PCR, yet TCRdb's version contains in-frame clones alone and is incomplete. The sample carries 310,000 or so clones, around 90% recorded once. The sample consisted of PBMCs. The sequence was collected from a woman younger than 35 in good health and CMV-seronegative. The chain links TRBV5-4 to TRBJ2-5, with 8 positions matching TRBD2. The CDR3 spells CASSTGGWETQYF. For the CDR3, the DNA is TGTGCCAGCAGCACGGGGGGGTGGGAGACCCAGTACTTC.